This T cell receptor (beta chain) was documented in a study of blood T cell repertoires in COVID-19. About the study: COVID-19 samples from acute and convalescent phases originated in the United States, Italy and Spain. T cells, B-cell-depleted T cells, or PBMCs supplied cDNA or gDNA.

Study processing details: Reference gene primer amplification gave nucleated cell count estimates. Libraries were prepared by immunoSEQ multiplex PCR; TCRdb keeps only in-frame clonotypes and omits some of them. V, J and clone size reflect that table, while D and trimming were determined from the DNA. The repertoire has some 370,000 clones, nearly 90% of them found once; the top ten carry around 7%. With 4 bases clipped from V and 9 bases from J, the junction kept 13 bases outside the gene matches. CDR1 SGHAT and CDR2 FQNNGV come from the germline V gene. The CDR3 is 16 amino acids. The sequence was obtained from a man between 18 and 35 years old with active or convalescent COVID-19. The sample comprised peripheral blood. This chain uses TRBV11-2 with TRBJ2-3, with 10 bases identical to TRBD2. CDR3 bases: TGTGCCAGCAGCTCCCCTGGGACTAGCGCAACGACCACGCAGTATTTT. Protein sequence: CASSSPGTSATTTQYF.